The 18 T cell receptor beta chains in this list originate from one sample, sequenced in a study of T cells after yellow fever vaccination. MiXCR, run by TCRdb on the 5' RACE reads, gives a single entry per CDR3 protein. In the table there are hundreds of thousands of distinct CDR3 sequences, approximately 3.9% of which are singletons. The specimen was PBMCs, collected on the day of the yellow fever booster vaccination. Receptors were obtained from a man aged 18 to 30 who received the YFV17D yellow fever vaccine.

This clonotype was found a few times. V is TRBV7-2 and J is TRBJ2-4; a weak D match, TRBD2 (6 bases). CDR3 length: 14 residues. Germline CDR1 SGHTA, CDR2 FQGNSA. Trimming pared 5 bases from V and 3 bases from J, leaving 11 bases between. The CDR3, as DNA: TGTGCCAGCAGCGTCGGGGGAAGCAAAAACATTCAGTACTTC. Encoded protein: CASSVGGSKNIQYF. The whole variable domain, remainder taken from reference TRBV7-2 and TRBJ2-4, is GAGVSQSPSNKVTEKGKDVELRCDPISGHTALYWYRQSLGQGLEFLIYFQGNSAPDKSGLPSDRFSAERTGGSVSTLTIQRTQQEDSAVYLCASSVGGSKNIQYFGAGTRLSVL.

The J gene is TRBJ2-2, the V gene TRBV4-1, with D perhaps TRBD1 (5 bases). Germline V gives CDR1 MGHRA, CDR2 YSYEKL. Trimming cost V 4 bases and J 0 bases, with 18 bases left between them. This CDR3 contains 18 residues. Here the CDR3 reads CASSPGPNRTPNTGELFF. CDR3 DNA: TGCGCCAGCAGCCCCGGCCCGAACAGGACCCCGAACACCGGGGAGCTGTTTTTT.

The rearrangement links TRBV5-1 to TRBJ2-7, with unresolved D. V shed 2 bases and J shed 0 bases, with 9 bases lying between them. The CDR3 is 14 amino acids. The germline gives CDR1 SGHRS, CDR2 YFSETQ. The CDR3 region has the DNA TGCGCCAGCAGCTTTTTGTCGAGCTCCTACGAGCAGTACTTC. Translation: CASSFLSSSYEQYF. Full variable domain (remainder filled in from reference TRBV5-1 and TRBJ2-7): KAGVTQTPRYLIKTRGQQVTLSCSPISGHRSVSWYQQTPGQGLQFLFEYFSETQRNKGNFPGRFSGRQFSNSRSEMNVSTLELGDSALYLCASSFLSSSYEQYFGPGTRLTVT.

The V call is TRBV5-1, the J call TRBJ2-5; possibly TRBD2 for D (6 bases). The germline V and J ends were trimmed by 5 bases and 5 bases, with 16 bases remaining between them. Germline assignment: CDR1 SGHRS and CDR2 YFSETQ. This CDR3 has 14 residues. CDR3: CASRNSRGGETQYF. The CDR3 DNA sequence: TGCGCCAGCAGGAATTCGCGGGGTGGGGAGACCCAGTACTTC.

The table lists this clonotype with many counts. The rearrangement links TRBV6-6 to TRBJ2-7; D is perhaps TRBD1 (6 bases). The V end lost 5 bases, the J end lost 3 bases, and 14 bases lay between the germline ends. The germline CDR1 and CDR2 sequences are MNHNY and SVGAGI (reference sequence). CDR3 size: 14 residues. In DNA, the CDR3 is TGTGCCAGCAGTAAGATAGGACAGAACTACGAGCAGTACTTC. Encoded protein: CASSKIGQNYEQYF.

The CDR3 DNA reads TGCGCCAGCAGCCAAGACGGCGGGTTCACCGGGGAGCTGTTTTTT. The encoded protein is CASSQDGGFTGELFF. The chain carries TRBV4-3 and TRBJ2-2; a weak D match, TRBD2 (5 bases). Trimming removed 0 bases from V and 4 bases from J, with 9 bases in between. The CDR3 covers 15 residues. CDR1 and CDR2 (germline): LGHNA, YSLEER.

V and J are TRBV24-1 and TRBJ1-1, with D tentatively TRBD1 (5 bases). With 4 bases removed from V and 1 base from J, the gap between germline ends came to 15 bases. There are 16 residues in the CDR3. Germline V gene sequence: CDR1 KGHDR, CDR2 SFDVKD. The CDR3 protein is CATSEGGGAWNTEAFF. In DNA, the CDR3 is TGTGCCACCAGTGAGGGTGGAGGGGCTTGGAACACTGAAGCTTTCTTT.

CDR3 residues: CASSPWDRENEQFF. DNA of the CDR3: TGTGCCAGCAGCCCGTGGGACAGGGAGAATGAGCAGTTCTTC. This sequence joins TRBV7-6 and TRBJ2-1, with 9 bases matching TRBD1. Losses at the gene ends were 5 bases for V and 7 bases for J; bases not matched to a gene: 6. This CDR3 is built from 14 residues. Germline V CDR1 and CDR2: SGHVS, FNYEAQ.

The chain links TRBV14 to TRBJ2-3; weak D call: TRBD1 (6 bases). The CDR3 covers 19 residues. Trimming stripped 1 base from V and 2 bases from J, with 22 bases between. Germline V CDR1 and CDR2: SGHDN, FVKESK. The CDR3 DNA reads as TGTGCCAGCAGCCAAGGTTGGGCCAGGGGCGGAAGAGCCACAGATACGCAGTATTTT. It specifies CASSQGWARGGRATDTQYF.

This clonotype came up many times. The chain employs TRBV29-1 and TRBJ2-5; 7 bases map to TRBD1. Germline V gene sequence: CDR1 SQVTM, CDR2 ANQGSEA. The CDR3 sequence is 15 residues long. V shed 1 base, J shed 4 bases, and the junction held 9 bases outside the gene matches. CDR3 loop: CSVEAATGKRETQYF. CDR3 in DNA: TGCAGCGTTGAAGCAGCGACAGGGAAACGAGAGACCCAGTACTTC.

Many counts were recorded for this clonotype. This sequence joins TRBV5-1 and TRBJ2-5, with D perhaps matching TRBD1 or TRBD2 (5 bases each). The V gene lost 3 bases and the J gene lost 2 bases, with 11 bases spanning the gap. The germline CDR1 and CDR2 sequences are SGHRS and YFSETQ. There are 14 residues in the CDR3. The CDR3 bases are TGCGCCAGCAGCTACGGGACGGAACAAGAGACCCAGTACTTC. It specifies CASSYGTEQETQYF.

This clonotype was seen ten or more times. This chain uses TRBV7-6 with TRBJ2-1; TRBD1 matches 10 bases. The CDR3 runs 16 residues. CDR1 SGHVS and CDR2 FNYEAQ come from the germline V gene. The junction had 8 bases not matched to a gene; V was cut back by 3 bases and J by 6 bases. The CDR3 bases are TGTGCCAGCAGCTTCCCACGGACAGGGGGGCCCAATGAGCAGTTCTTC. Its protein is CASSFPRTGGPNEQFF.

At least ten counts were recorded for this clonotype. This chain connects TRBV7-2 to TRBJ2-1; D possibly matches TRBD1 or TRBD2 (6 bases each). Trimming pared 4 bases from V and 2 bases from J, leaving 24 bases between. The germline V gene has CDR1 SGHTA and CDR2 FQGNSA. This CDR3 is 19 amino acids long. This CDR3 reads CASSSRKTQGGATYNEQFF. DNA for the CDR3: TGTGCCAGCAGCTCCAGAAAAACACAGGGAGGCGCTACCTACAATGAGCAGTTCTTC.

The rearrangement links TRBV15 to TRBJ1-1; D remains unclear. Germline V gene lookup returns CDR1 LNHNV and CDR2 YYDKDF (reference sequence). The CDR3 has 16 residues. V lost 0 bases and J 0 bases, leaving 11 bases between the germline ends. CDR3 sequence: CATSRDLKKMNTEAFF. Written as DNA, the CDR3 is TGTGCCACCAGCAGAGATCTGAAGAAGATGAACACTGAAGCTTTCTTT.

This clonotype has ten or more counts. The chain couples TRBV6-2 or TRBV6-3 to TRBJ2-5; D gene ambiguous. V was pared by 2 bases and J by 5 bases, with 9 bases between. The CDR3 loop spans 13 amino acids. Germline CDR1 MNHEY, CDR2 SVGEGT. CDR3 sequence: CASSYRVEETQYF. The CDR3 DNA is TGTGCCAGCAGTTACCGAGTTGAGGAGACCCAGTACTTC.

This clonotype came up a few times. A read error may explain this, as a much larger clone is one base away. V and J are TRBV15 and TRBJ2-5; TRBD1 might be the D (5 bases). Germline V gene sequence: CDR1 LNHNV, CDR2 YYDKDF (reference sequence). This CDR3 is 13 amino acids long. With 5 bases removed from V and 9 bases from J, the gap between germline ends came to 16 bases. CDR3 loop: CATSSTGRGAQYF. The CDR3 bases are TGTGCCACCAGCTCCACAGGCCGTGGGGCCCAGTACTTC.

This clonotype occurred many times. This chain connects TRBV15 to TRBJ2-3; 12 bases fit TRBD1. Germline-derived CDR1 and CDR2 are LNHNV and YYDKDF (reference sequence). The trim removed 3 bases at V and 5 bases at J, leaving 9 bases unmatched. The CDR3 has 17 residues. CDR3 in amino acids: CATSRMGGTGGRDTQYF. The CDR3 DNA follows: TGTGCCACCAGCAGGATGGGGGGGACAGGGGGCAGAGATACGCAGTATTTT.

This clonotype was counted between two and nine times. J is TRBJ1-6 and V is TRBV6-5; D might be TRBD1 (6 bases). The V end was cut by 0 bases, the J end by 8 bases, with 14 bases between. This CDR3 has 16 residues. Germline assignment: CDR1 MNHEY and CDR2 SVGAGI. The CDR3 sequence: CASSYSEQGMDSPLHF. The CDR3 DNA reads as TGTGCCAGCAGTTACTCGGAACAGGGAATGGATTCACCCCTCCACTTT.